The rows below give T cell receptor beta chains drawn from one sample of a study of cytomegalovirus exposure and HLA in healthy donors. Data came from immunoSEQ multiplex PCR; TCRdb stores just in-frame clones and leaves some out. The sample has about 180,000 clones, around three quarters seen once. Sequencing was done on a sample of PBMCs. Receptors were obtained from a woman in her twenties or thirties in good health and CMV-seropositive. CDR3s include the opening cysteine and the closing phenylalanine or tryptophan. A D gene is named only where the DNA matches it firmly. Size is omitted from some rows. Given values are once, few, many or a class for expanded clones.

J gene: TRBJ2-2; V gene: TRBV7-2; D gene: -; clone size: -; CDR3 protein: CASSRGGNTGELFF
J gene: TRBJ2-3; V gene: TRBV4-2; D gene: -; clone size: few; CDR3 protein: CASSQTGTGGKTDTQYF
J gene: TRBJ1-2; V gene: TRBV6-1; D gene: TRBD1; clone size: few; CDR3 protein: CASSVGQGAGGYTF
J gene: TRBJ2-1; V gene: TRBV18; D gene: TRBD2; clone size: -; CDR3 protein: CASSFSGLATEQFF
J gene: TRBJ1-2; V gene: TRBV28; D gene: -; clone size: -; CDR3 protein: CASSLGREDGYTF
J gene: TRBJ2-3; V gene: TRBV28; D gene: TRBD2; clone size: -; CDR3 protein: CASIKKTSGFTDTQYF
J gene: TRBJ2-7; V gene: TRBV14; D gene: -; clone size: -; CDR3 protein: CASSQGGQPEQYF
J gene: TRBJ1-2; V gene: TRBV18; D gene: -; clone size: -; CDR3 protein: CASSPGSNYGYTF
J gene: TRBJ1-2; V gene: TRBV30; D gene: TRBD1; clone size: -; CDR3 protein: CAWSEGARGYTF
J gene: TRBJ2-7; V gene: TRBV27; D gene: -; clone size: -; CDR3 protein: CASGVRSSYEQYF
J gene: TRBJ1-4; V gene: TRBV7-2; D gene: -; clone size: -; CDR3 protein: CASSFSGYRDEKLFF
J gene: TRBJ1-1; V gene: TRBV7-9; D gene: -; clone size: -; CDR3 protein: CASSDGGGSTEAFF
J gene: TRBJ1-3; V gene: TRBV2; D gene: -; clone size: -; CDR3 protein: CASSRTGKVTGNTIYF
J gene: TRBJ2-3; V gene: TRBV7-2; D gene: -; clone size: few; CDR3 protein: CASSFLWFSDTQYF
J gene: TRBJ2-3; V gene: TRBV27; D gene: -; clone size: -; CDR3 protein: CASSASGIGTQYF
J gene: TRBJ2-2; V gene: TRBV4-1; D gene: -; clone size: -; CDR3 protein: CASAGIGDTGELFF